This T cell receptor (beta chain) was documented in a study of patients and donors after allogeneic stem cell transplantation. V lost 0 bases to trimming and J lost 4 bases, with 9 bases between them. The CDR3 extends over 14 amino acids. Germline V gene lookup returns CDR1 LGHNA and CDR2 YNFKEQ. Each CDR3 protein is one row after TCRdb ran MiXCR on the RT-PCR reads. This table holds hundreds of thousands of distinct CDR3 sequences, 15% to 20% found once. This clonotype was sampled from a human donor who was either an allogeneic HSCT recipient or a stem cell or donor lymphocyte infusion donor (not recorded which). It is not recorded whose cells these are; they may come from a transplant donor. Sequenced: blood, either unsorted or a sorted T cell fraction (not recorded which). V usage is TRBV4-2 and J usage is TRBJ1-1; no reliable D call. CDR3 coding DNA: TGTGCCAGCAGCCAAGAGGGAGGTGGCACTGAAGCTTTCTTT. Translating it yields CASSQEGGGTEAFF.